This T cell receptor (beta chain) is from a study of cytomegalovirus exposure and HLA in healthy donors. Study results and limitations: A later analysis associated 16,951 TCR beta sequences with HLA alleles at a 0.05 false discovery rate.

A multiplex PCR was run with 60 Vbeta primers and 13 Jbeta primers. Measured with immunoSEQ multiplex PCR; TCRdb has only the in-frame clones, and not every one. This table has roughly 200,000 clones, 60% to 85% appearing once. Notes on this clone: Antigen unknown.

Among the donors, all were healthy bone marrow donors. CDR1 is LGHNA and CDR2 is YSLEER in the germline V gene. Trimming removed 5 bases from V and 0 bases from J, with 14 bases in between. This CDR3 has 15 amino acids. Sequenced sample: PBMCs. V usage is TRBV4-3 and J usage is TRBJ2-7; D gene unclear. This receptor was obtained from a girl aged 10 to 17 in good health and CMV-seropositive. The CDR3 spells CASSTDADLSYEQYF. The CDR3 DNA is TGCGCCAGCAGCACAGATGCTGATCTCTCCTACGAGCAGTACTTC.